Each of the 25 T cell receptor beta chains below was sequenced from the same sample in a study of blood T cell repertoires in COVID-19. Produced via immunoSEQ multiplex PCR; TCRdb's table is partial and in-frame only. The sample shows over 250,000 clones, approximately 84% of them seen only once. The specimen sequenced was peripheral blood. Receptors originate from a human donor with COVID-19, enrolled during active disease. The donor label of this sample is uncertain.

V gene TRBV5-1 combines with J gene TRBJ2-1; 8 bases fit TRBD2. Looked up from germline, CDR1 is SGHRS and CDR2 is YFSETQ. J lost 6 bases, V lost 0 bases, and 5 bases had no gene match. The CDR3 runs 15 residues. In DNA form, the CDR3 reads TGCGCCAGCAGCTTGGTCGGGAGGGCCGCCAATGAGCAGTTCTTC. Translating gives CASSLVGRAANEQFF.

The CDR3 reads CASSPRGSGRDTDTQYF. In DNA, the CDR3 is TGCGCCAGCAGCCCACGGGGTAGCGGGAGGGACACAGATACGCAGTATTTT. This rearrangement joins TRBV10-1 to TRBJ2-3, with 11 positions matching TRBD2. V shed 6 bases and J 2 bases; nucleotides not matched to a gene: 10. Germline CDR1 WNHNN, CDR2 SYGVQD (reference sequence). The CDR3 covers 17 residues.

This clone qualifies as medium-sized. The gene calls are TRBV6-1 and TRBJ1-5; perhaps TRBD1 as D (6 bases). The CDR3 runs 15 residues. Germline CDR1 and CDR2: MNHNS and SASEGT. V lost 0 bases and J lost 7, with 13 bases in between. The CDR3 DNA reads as TGTGCCAGCAGTGAAGCGAGAACAGGGAGCCAGCCCCAGCATTTT. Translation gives CASSEARTGSQPQHF.

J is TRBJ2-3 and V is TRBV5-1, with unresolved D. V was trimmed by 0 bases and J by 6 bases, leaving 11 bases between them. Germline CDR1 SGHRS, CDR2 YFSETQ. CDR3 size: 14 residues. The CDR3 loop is CASSLGALSDTQYF. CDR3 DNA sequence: TGCGCCAGCAGCTTGGGGGCCCTTTCGGATACGCAGTATTTT.

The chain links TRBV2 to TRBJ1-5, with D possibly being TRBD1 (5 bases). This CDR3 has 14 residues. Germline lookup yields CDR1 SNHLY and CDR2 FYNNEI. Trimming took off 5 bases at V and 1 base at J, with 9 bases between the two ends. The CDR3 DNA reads TGTGCCAGCAGTTGGACACCCAGCAATCAGCCCCAGCATTTT. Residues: CASSWTPSNQPQHF. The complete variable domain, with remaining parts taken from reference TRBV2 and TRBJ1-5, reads EPEVTQTPSHQVTQMGQEVILRCVPISNHLYFYWYRQILGQKVEFLVSFYNNEISEKSEIFDDQFSVERPDGSNFTLKIRSTKLEDSAMYFCASSWTPSNQPQHFGDGTRLSIL.

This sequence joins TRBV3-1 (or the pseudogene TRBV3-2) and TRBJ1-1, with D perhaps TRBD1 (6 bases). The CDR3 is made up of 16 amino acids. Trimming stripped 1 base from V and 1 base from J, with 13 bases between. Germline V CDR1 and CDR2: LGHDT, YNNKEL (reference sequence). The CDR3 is CASSQVPRGANTEAFF. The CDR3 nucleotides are TGTGCCAGCAGCCAAGTTCCTCGGGGGGCGAACACTGAAGCTTTCTTT.

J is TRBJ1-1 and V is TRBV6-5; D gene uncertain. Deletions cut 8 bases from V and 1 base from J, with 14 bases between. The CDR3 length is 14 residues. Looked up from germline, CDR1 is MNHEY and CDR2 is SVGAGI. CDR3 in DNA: TGTGCCAGCGGGCTGGAGGGAGGGAACACTGAAGCTTTCTTT. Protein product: CASGLEGGNTEAFF.

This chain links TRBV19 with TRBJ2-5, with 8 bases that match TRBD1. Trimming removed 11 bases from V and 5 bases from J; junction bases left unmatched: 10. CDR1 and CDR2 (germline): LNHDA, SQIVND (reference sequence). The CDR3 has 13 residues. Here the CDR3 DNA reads TGTGCCCGCCCCCCGGACAGGGATGAGACCCAGTACTTC. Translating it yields CARPPDRDETQYF. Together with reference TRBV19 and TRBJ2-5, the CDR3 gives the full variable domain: DGGITQSPKYLFRKEGQNVTLSCEQNLNHDAMYWYRQDPGQGLRLIYYSQIVNDFQKGDIAEGYSVSREKKESFPLTVTSAQKNPTAFYLCARPPDRDETQYFGPGTRLLVL.

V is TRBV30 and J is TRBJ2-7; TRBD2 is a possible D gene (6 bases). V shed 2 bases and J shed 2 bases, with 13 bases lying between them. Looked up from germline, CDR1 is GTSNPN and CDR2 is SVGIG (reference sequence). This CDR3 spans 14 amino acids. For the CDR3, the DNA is TGTGCCTGGAGTTCCTTGACGGGGGCCTACGAGCAGTACTTC. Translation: CAWSSLTGAYEQYF.

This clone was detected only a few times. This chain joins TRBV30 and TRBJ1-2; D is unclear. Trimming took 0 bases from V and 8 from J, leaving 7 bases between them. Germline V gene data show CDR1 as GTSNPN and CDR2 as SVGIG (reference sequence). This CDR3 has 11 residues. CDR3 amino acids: CAWSVVAGYTF. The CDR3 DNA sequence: TGTGCCTGGAGTGTCGTGGCCGGCTACACCTTC.

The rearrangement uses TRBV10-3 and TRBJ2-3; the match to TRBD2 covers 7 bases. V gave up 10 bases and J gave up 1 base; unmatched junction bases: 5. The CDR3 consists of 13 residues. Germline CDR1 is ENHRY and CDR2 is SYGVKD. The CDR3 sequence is CATLGRGTDTQYF. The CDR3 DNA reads TGTGCCACCCTTGGGAGGGGCACAGATACGCAGTATTTT.

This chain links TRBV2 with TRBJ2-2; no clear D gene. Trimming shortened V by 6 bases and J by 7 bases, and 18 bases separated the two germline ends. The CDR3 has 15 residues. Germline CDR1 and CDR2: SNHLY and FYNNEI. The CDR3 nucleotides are TGTGCCAGCAGGTCTAGACCCCCCTCGGGCGGGGAGCTGTTTTTT. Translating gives CASRSRPPSGGELFF.

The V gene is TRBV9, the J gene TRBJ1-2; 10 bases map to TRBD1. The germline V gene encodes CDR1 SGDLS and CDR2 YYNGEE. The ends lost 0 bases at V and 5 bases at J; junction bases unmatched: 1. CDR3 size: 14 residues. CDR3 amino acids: CASSVEGQGYGYTF. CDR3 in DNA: TGTGCCAGCAGCGTAGAGGGACAGGGGTATGGCTACACCTTC.

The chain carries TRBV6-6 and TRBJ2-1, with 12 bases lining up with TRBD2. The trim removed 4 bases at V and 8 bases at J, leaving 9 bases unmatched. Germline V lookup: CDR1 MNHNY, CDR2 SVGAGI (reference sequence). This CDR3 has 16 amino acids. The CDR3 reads CASSLSLAGGIDEQFF. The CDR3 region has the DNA TGTGCCAGCAGTTTGTCACTAGCGGGAGGAATCGATGAGCAGTTCTTC.

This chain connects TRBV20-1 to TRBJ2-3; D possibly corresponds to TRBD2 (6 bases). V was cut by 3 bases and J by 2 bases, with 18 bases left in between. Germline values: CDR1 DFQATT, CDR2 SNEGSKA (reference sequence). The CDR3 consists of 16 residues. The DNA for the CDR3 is TGCAGTGCTAGTCCTGGGACTCCCTCACACACAGATACGCAGTATTTT. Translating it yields CSASPGTPSHTDTQYF.

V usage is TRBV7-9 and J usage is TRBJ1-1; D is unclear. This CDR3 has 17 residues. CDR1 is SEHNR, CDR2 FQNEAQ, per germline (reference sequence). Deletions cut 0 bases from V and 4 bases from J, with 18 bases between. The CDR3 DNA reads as TGTGCCAGCAGCTTAGCAATTAATTGGGAAGGAGGCACTGAAGCTTTCTTT. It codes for CASSLAINWEGGTEAFF.

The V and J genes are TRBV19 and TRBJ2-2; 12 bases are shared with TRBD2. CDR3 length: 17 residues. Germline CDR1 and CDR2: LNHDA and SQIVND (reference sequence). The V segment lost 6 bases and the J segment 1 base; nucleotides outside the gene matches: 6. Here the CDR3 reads CASSRPTSGGNTGELFF. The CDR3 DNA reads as TGTGCCAGTAGCCGACCGACTAGCGGGGGGAACACCGGGGAGCTGTTTTTT.

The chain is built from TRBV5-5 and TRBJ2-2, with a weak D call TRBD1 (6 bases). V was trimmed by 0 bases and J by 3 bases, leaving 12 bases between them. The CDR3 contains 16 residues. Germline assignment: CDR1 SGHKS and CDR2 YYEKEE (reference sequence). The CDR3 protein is CASSLASGVHTGELFF. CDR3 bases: TGTGCCAGCAGCTTGGCTTCAGGGGTACACACCGGGGAGCTGTTTTTT.

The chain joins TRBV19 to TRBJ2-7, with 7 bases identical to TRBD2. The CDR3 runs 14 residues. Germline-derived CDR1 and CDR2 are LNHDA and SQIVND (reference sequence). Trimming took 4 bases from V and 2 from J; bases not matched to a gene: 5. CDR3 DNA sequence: TGTGCCAGTAGTAGGCTAGCGGTCCCCTACGAGCAGTACTTC. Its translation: CASSRLAVPYEQYF.

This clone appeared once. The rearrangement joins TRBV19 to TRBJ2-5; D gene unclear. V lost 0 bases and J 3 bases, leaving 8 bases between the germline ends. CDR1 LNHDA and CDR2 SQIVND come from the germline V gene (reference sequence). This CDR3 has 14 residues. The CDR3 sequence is CASSIESQKETQYF. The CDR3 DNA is TGTGCCAGTAGTATAGAGTCGCAGAAAGAGACCCAGTACTTC.

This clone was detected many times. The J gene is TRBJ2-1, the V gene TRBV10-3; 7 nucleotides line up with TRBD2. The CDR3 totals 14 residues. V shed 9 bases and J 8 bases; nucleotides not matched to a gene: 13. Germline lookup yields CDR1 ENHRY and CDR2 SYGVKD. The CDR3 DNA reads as TGTGCCATGGGGGGAGGCGGGAGAGGGTATGAGCAGTTCTTC. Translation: CAMGGGGRGYEQFF.

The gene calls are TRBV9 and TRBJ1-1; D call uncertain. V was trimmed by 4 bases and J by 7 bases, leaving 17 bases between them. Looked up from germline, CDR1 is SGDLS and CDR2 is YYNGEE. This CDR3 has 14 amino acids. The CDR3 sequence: CASSPTVSGSEAFF. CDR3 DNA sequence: TGTGCCAGCAGCCCTACCGTCAGCGGGAGTGAAGCTTTCTTT.

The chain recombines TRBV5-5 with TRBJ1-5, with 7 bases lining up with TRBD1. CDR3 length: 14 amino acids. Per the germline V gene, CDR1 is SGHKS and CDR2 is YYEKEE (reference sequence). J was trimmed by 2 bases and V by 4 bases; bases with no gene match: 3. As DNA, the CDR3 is TGTGCCAGCAGCCAAGGGACAGGCAATCAGCCCCAGCATTTT. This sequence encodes CASSQGTGNQPQHF.

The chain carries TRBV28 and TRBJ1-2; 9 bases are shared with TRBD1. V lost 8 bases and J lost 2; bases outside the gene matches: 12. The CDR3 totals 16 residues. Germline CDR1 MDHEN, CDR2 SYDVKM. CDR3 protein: CASVKIQGASNYGYTF. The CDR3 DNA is TGTGCCAGCGTCAAAATACAGGGGGCTAGCAACTATGGCTACACCTTC.

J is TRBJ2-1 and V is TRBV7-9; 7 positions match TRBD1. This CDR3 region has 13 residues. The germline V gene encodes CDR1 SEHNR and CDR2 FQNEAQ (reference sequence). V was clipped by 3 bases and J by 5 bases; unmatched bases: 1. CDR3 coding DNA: TGTGCCAGCAGCTTTGACAGGGACAATGAGCAGTTCTTC. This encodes CASSFDRDNEQFF. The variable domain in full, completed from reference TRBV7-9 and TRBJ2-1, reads DTGVSQNPRHKITKRGQNVTFRCDPISEHNRLYWYRQTLGQGPEFLTYFQNEAQLEKSRLLSDRFSAERPKGSFSTLEIQRTEQGDSAMYLCASSFDRDNEQFFGPGTRLTVL.